This TCR beta chain was found in a study of cytomegalovirus exposure and HLA in healthy donors. Study-wide results and limits: Within a later analysis, the majority of CMV-associated TCR beta chains appeared HLA-restricted.

Turning to this clone: Its antigen is not identified.

This CDR3 region has 10 residues. The V end was cut by 4 bases, the J end by 7 bases, with 3 bases between. With 60 Vbeta and 13 Jbeta primers, the PCR was carried out. Assay: immunoSEQ multiplex PCR; the TCRdb copy retains only in-frame clones and omits some. The sample includes under 200,000 clones, 82% of them seen just once. The receptor was derived from a male donor in good health and CMV-seronegative. The chain joins TRBV5-3 to TRBJ1-5; D gene uncertain. TRBV5-3 is flagged as an ORF with uncertain function. Sequencing input: PBMCs. CDR3 DNA sequence: TGTGCCAGAAGCCAGCAGCCCCAGCATTTT. Its translation is CARSQQPQHF.